The entry below gives a single T cell receptor beta chain sequence along with its context. Its antigen is unidentified. Libraries were prepared by immunoSEQ multiplex PCR; TCRdb keeps only in-frame clonotypes and omits some of them. This sample yields 150,000 or so clones, of which 92% are seen a single time; roughly 1.4% belongs to the top ten. The V segment lost 2 bases and the J segment 3 bases; nucleotides outside the gene matches: 9. The CDR3 runs to 17 residues. Per germline, CDR1 SGHVS and CDR2 FQNEAQ. These data are taken from a study of T cell responses to AZD1222 COVID-19 vaccine. Study findings and constraints: Donor demographics were predominantly white British with a female majority; clonal diversity may be underestimated.

This specimen consisted of peripheral blood, obtained 28 days after the second AZD1222 dose. The receptor's source is an adult who received the AZD1222 COVID-19 vaccine. V and J are TRBV7-8 and TRBJ2-3; 9 nucleotides match TRBD2. In nucleotides, the CDR3 is TGTGCCAGCAGCTTACTGACCGGGACTAGCAGTACAGATACGCAGTATTTT. It translates to CASSLLTGTSSTDTQYF. The whole variable domain, filled in from reference TRBV7-8 and TRBJ2-3, reads GAGVSQSPRYKVAKRGQDVALRCDPISGHVSLFWYQQALGQGPEFLTYFQNEAQLDKSGLPSDRFFAERPEGSVSTLKIQRTQQEDSAVYLCASSLLTGTSSTDTQYFGPGTRLTVL.